These 22 T cell receptor beta chains came from one sample sequenced in a study of blood T cell repertoires in COVID-19. The table came from immunoSEQ multiplex PCR; TCRdb's copy has only in-frame clones and leaves some out. This sample carries approximately 220,000 clones, around 89% of them seen once, and the ten largest clones take roughly 2.8%. What was sequenced was PBMCs or T cells enriched from blood (not recorded which). These receptor sequences come from a woman aged 25 to 39 who had recovered from COVID-19.

This clone appeared once. The chain combines TRBV14 with TRBJ1-1, with 9 positions matching TRBD1. V lost 1 base, J lost 3 bases, and 3 bases stayed unmatched. The V gene's germline CDR1 is SGHDN and CDR2 FVKESK. This CDR3 comprises 15 residues. The CDR3 is CASSQVTGGHTEAFF. The DNA for the CDR3 is TGTGCCAGCAGCCAAGTCACAGGGGGCCACACTGAAGCTTTCTTT. Together with reference TRBV14 and TRBJ1-1, the CDR3 gives the full variable domain: EAGVTQFPSHSVIEKGQTVTLRCDPISGHDNLYWYRRVMGKEIKFLLHFVKESKQDESGMPNNRFLAERTGGTYSTLKVQPAELEDSGVYFCASSQVTGGHTEAFFGQGTRLTVV.

The V call is TRBV6-4, the J call TRBJ1-2; tentatively, D is TRBD1 (6 bases). V was cut by 10 bases and J by 4 bases, with 19 bases left in between. The CDR3 runs 14 residues. Germline V CDR1 and CDR2: MRHNA, SNTAGT. CDR3 bases: TGTGCCACCTCCCCCCGATCGGACAGCTATGGCTACACCTTC. Its protein is CATSPRSDSYGYTF.

CDR3 residues: CASSLGQGGEQYF. In DNA, the CDR3 is TGTGCCAGCAGCCTAGGACAGGGTGGCGAGCAGTACTTC. V gene TRBV11-2 combines with J gene TRBJ2-7, with 8 bases aligning to TRBD1. Unmatched junction bases numbered 6, after V lost 5 bases and J lost 6 bases. Germline V gene sequence: CDR1 SGHAT, CDR2 FQNNGV. The CDR3 contains 13 residues.

The chain couples TRBV4-3 to TRBJ2-6; no clear D gene. The length of the CDR3 is 16 residues. CDR1 and CDR2 (germline): LGHNA, YSLEER. V was shortened by 0 bases and J by 4 bases, with 10 bases between the two germline ends. Written as DNA, the CDR3 is TGCGCCAGCAGCCAAGATCGAGGAGACGGGGCCAACGTCCTGACTTTC. Protein: CASSQDRGDGANVLTF.

This sequence joins TRBV5-8 and TRBJ2-3, with a tentative D call TRBD2 (5 bases). Germline values: CDR1 SGHTS, CDR2 YDEGEE. V gave up 0 bases and J gave up 1 base, with 9 bases separating them. The length of the CDR3 is 15 residues. The CDR3 DNA is TGTGCCAGCAGCTTGGGGGCGGGCCGCACAGATACGCAGTATTTT. Its protein is CASSLGAGRTDTQYF.

The V gene is TRBV3-1 (or the pseudogene TRBV3-2), the J gene TRBJ2-5; D possibly corresponds to TRBD1 (5 bases). The germline gives CDR1 LGHDT, CDR2 YNNKEL (reference sequence). The V end lost 0 bases, the J end lost 0 bases, and 23 bases lay between the germline ends. The CDR3 is made up of 20 amino acids. The CDR3 loop reads CASSQEPSLTGARDQETQYF. In DNA form, the CDR3 reads TGTGCCAGCAGCCAAGAACCTTCTCTTACTGGGGCCCGGGACCAAGAGACCCAGTACTTC.

The rearrangement joins TRBV4-1 to TRBJ2-3, with D maybe TRBD1 (8 bases). There are 18 residues in the CDR3. From germline, CDR1 is MGHRA and CDR2 YSYEKL. Trimming shortened V by 0 bases and J by 1 base, and 17 bases separated the two germline ends. The CDR3 loop reads CASSQEGLQGGGTDTQYF. Here the CDR3 DNA reads TGCGCCAGCAGCCAAGAAGGGCTACAGGGGGGGGGCACAGATACGCAGTATTTT.

The rearrangement joins TRBV5-6 to TRBJ2-7, with TRBD1 matching over 8 bases. The V and J ends lost 4 bases and 6 bases, in that order; junction bases with no gene match: 9. Germline assignment: CDR1 SGHDT and CDR2 YYEEEE. This CDR3 spans 14 amino acids. DNA of the CDR3: TGTGCCAGCAGCGTCGGGACAGGTATCGGCGAGCAGTACTTC. This encodes CASSVGTGIGEQYF.

The chain recombines TRBV9 with TRBJ2-3, with 11 bases matching TRBD2. The CDR3 spans 16 residues. Unmatched junction bases numbered 6, after V lost 0 bases and J lost 6 bases. Germline V gene data show CDR1 as SGDLS and CDR2 as YYNGEE. This chain's CDR3 is CASSVGVAGGLDTQYF. The CDR3 bases are TGTGCCAGCAGCGTAGGGGTAGCGGGGGGGCTGGATACGCAGTATTTT.

The gene calls are TRBV19 and TRBJ2-1; the match to TRBD1 covers 7 bases. The ends lost 4 bases at V and 0 bases at J; junction bases unmatched: 9. The germline CDR1 and CDR2 sequences are LNHDA and SQIVND (reference sequence). This CDR3 is built from 17 residues. The DNA for the CDR3 is TGTGCCAGTAGTAGGGACAGACCCGGAAGCTCCTACAATGAGCAGTTCTTC. The encoded protein is CASSRDRPGSSYNEQFF.

The chain combines TRBV5-4 with TRBJ1-2; no clear D gene. Germline V gene sequence: CDR1 SGHNT, CDR2 YYREEE (reference sequence). The CDR3 consists of 13 residues. V gave up 0 bases and J gave up 4 bases, with 7 bases separating them. The DNA of the CDR3 is TGTGCCAGCAGCTTGGGGTCTACCTATGGCTACACCTTC. Amino acid sequence: CASSLGSTYGYTF.

The chain employs TRBV10-3 and TRBJ1-2; D unclear. The CDR3 runs 13 residues. V shed 4 bases and J shed 1 base, with 7 bases lying between them. Germline CDR1 is ENHRY and CDR2 is SYGVKD. CDR3 protein: CAISATDNYGYTF. CDR3 coding DNA: TGTGCCATCAGTGCCACAGATAACTATGGCTACACCTTC.

J is TRBJ2-4 and V is TRBV7-2, with D perhaps TRBD2 (5 bases). The germline gives CDR1 SGHTA, CDR2 FQGNSA. The CDR3 is 16 residues long. Trimming took off 5 bases at V and 2 bases at J, with 16 bases between the two ends. The CDR3: CASSSNNPGTKNIQYF. In DNA, the CDR3 is TGTGCCAGCAGCAGTAACAATCCGGGAACCAAAAACATTCAGTACTTC.

The chain has TRBV5-1 and TRBJ1-2, with D maybe TRBD1 (6 bases). Trimming took off 0 bases at V and 6 bases at J, with 9 bases between the two ends. CDR3 size: 13 residues. From germline, CDR1 is SGHRS and CDR2 YFSETQ. CDR3 loop: CASSLDRVNGYTF. The DNA of the CDR3 is TGCGCCAGCAGCTTGGACAGGGTCAATGGCTACACCTTC.

The chain uses TRBV2 and TRBJ1-1, with 10 bases lining up with TRBD1. The CDR3 has 17 amino acids. V dropped 2 bases and J dropped 3; count of bases not matched to a gene: 9. The germline V gene encodes CDR1 SNHLY and CDR2 FYNNEI. The CDR3 DNA sequence: TGTGCCAGCAGTGAATCCCGGACAGGGGGTTCTCACACTGAAGCTTTCTTT. It is translated as CASSESRTGGSHTEAFF.

The rearrangement links TRBV6-5 to TRBJ1-2; no clear D gene. In germline, CDR1 is MNHEY, CDR2 SVGAGI. This CDR3 region has 13 residues. Deletions cut 7 bases from V and 0 bases from J, with 9 bases between. CDR3 sequence (DNA): TGTGCCAGCACCCCGGGAGCTAACTATGGCTACACCTTC. This sequence encodes CASTPGANYGYTF.

The chain uses TRBV6-2 or TRBV6-3 and TRBJ1-1, with TRBD1 identical over 8 bases. V trimming: 5 bases; J trimming: 6 bases; junction bases outside the gene matches: 5. The CDR3 totals 13 residues. Per germline, CDR1 MNHEY and CDR2 SVGEGT. CDR3 protein: CASSRTGFAEAFF. The CDR3 DNA reads as TGTGCCAGCAGTCGGACAGGGTTCGCTGAAGCTTTCTTT.

The chain combines TRBV12-3 or TRBV12-4 with TRBJ2-1, with D tentatively TRBD2 (7 bases). The CDR3 has 12 residues. V lost 6 bases and J 12 bases, leaving 15 bases between the germline ends. CDR3 DNA: TGTGCCAGCAGCCAAAATAGGGGGGGGCAGTTCTTC. It encodes CASSQNRGGQFF.

This chain connects TRBV6-5 to TRBJ2-2; TRBD1 agrees at 7 bases. Trimming removed 4 bases from V and 1 base from J; junction bases left unmatched: 3. The germline V gene encodes CDR1 MNHEY and CDR2 SVGAGI. CDR3 length: 15 amino acids. CDR3 region: CASSWDSRNTGELFF. CDR3 nucleotides: TGTGCCAGCAGTTGGGACAGCCGGAACACCGGGGAGCTGTTTTTT.

The chain recombines TRBV4-2 with TRBJ2-7; a possible D gene is TRBD1 (6 bases). With 2 bases removed from V and 4 bases from J, the gap between germline ends came to 9 bases. Germline loops: CDR1 LGHNA, CDR2 YNFKEQ. The CDR3 is made up of 13 amino acids. CDR3 protein: CASSQPQGYEQYF. The CDR3 DNA sequence: TGTGCCAGCAGCCAACCACAGGGATACGAGCAGTACTTC.

The V gene is TRBV3-1 (or the pseudogene TRBV3-2), the J gene TRBJ2-5; TRBD2 matches at 8 bases. The germline V gene encodes CDR1 LGHDT and CDR2 YNNKEL (reference sequence). The CDR3 has 15 amino acids. V lost 2 bases to trimming and J lost 7 bases; unmatched junction nucleotides: 9. The CDR3 DNA follows: TGTGCCAGCAGCCAAATACGGACTAGCACTGCGACCCAGTACTTC. Translated: CASSQIRTSTATQYF.

This clone has just a few counts. The chain recombines TRBV7-3 with TRBJ2-5, with 7 positions matching TRBD2. The CDR3 is 15 amino acids. V lost 5 bases to trimming and J lost 4 bases; unmatched junction nucleotides: 10. Germline V CDR1 and CDR2: SGHTA, FQGTGA. The CDR3, as DNA: TGTGCCAGCAGCACGATGGAGCGGGGAAGAGAGACCCAGTACTTC. As protein: CASSTMERGRETQYF.